The 21 T cell receptor beta chains below come from one sample, sequenced in a study of T cell repertoires in cytomegalovirus infection. MiXCR, applied by TCRdb to the reads, yields one record per CDR3 protein. Of around 340,000 distinct CDR3 sequences in the sample, 25% to 30% were seen once. Antigens for these TCRs are unknown. The input for sequencing was cultured PBMCs, taken from culture after CMV antigen stimulation. The receptor set was obtained from a human donor in good health (CMV status not recorded). Some clones in this sample may be carry-over from other donors' samples.

A few counts support this clonotype. CDR3 sequence reads: CASSYYPGDDRNIQYF. In DNA form, the CDR3 reads TGTGCCAGCAGCTACTACCCAGGGGATGATCGAAACATTCAGTACTTC. The chain couples TRBV7-1 to TRBJ2-4; a weak D match, TRBD1 (6 bases). TRBV7-1 counts as an open reading frame of uncertain function. The germline V and J ends were trimmed by 4 bases and 6 bases, with 19 bases remaining between them. The CDR3 runs to 16 residues.

This clonotype has at least ten counts. V usage is TRBV12-3 or TRBV12-4 and J usage is TRBJ1-2, with 7 bases aligning to TRBD1. The J segment lost 8 bases and the V segment lost 1 base, leaving 7 bases of the junction unmatched. The CDR3 totals 14 residues. CDR3 region: CASSLGQGEWGYTF. The CDR3 nucleotides are TGTGCCAGCAGTTTAGGACAGGGCGAGTGGGGCTACACCTTC.

The sample holds a few counts of this clonotype. V gene TRBV7-4 combines with J gene TRBJ2-1, with a possible D match to TRBD2 (5 bases). The CDR3 contains 17 residues. Looked up from germline, CDR1 is SGHVT and CDR2 is SQSDAQ. The ends were cut back, 0 bases at V and 3 bases at J, with 15 bases in the middle. The CDR3 loop is CASSLALEGFGYNEQFF. CDR3 in DNA: TGTGCCAGCAGCTTAGCGCTTGAGGGCTTCGGCTACAATGAGCAGTTCTTC.

CDR3 bases: TGTGCCAGCAGGGTGCGGGAGCCCACAGATACGCAGTATTTT. As protein: CASRVREPTDTQYF. This chain joins TRBV7-2 and TRBJ2-3, with 7 bases lining up with TRBD2. Per the germline V gene, CDR1 is SGHTA and CDR2 is FQGNSA. The CDR3 runs to 14 residues. The junction had 5 bases not matched to a gene; V was cut back by 6 bases and J by 2 bases.

This clonotype was observed a handful of times. The chain employs TRBV27 and TRBJ2-7; TRBD1 matches at 11 bases. The CDR3 has 17 residues. CDR1 and CDR2 from the germline V gene are MNHEY and SMNVEV (reference sequence). V lost 2 bases and J lost 2; bases outside the gene matches: 8. Here the CDR3 DNA reads TGTGCCAGCAGTTTACAACTGGACAGGGGGCTTCCCTACGAGCAGTACTTC. Protein: CASSLQLDRGLPYEQYF.

The genes are TRBV30 and TRBJ2-1; the D is unclear. This CDR3 spans 12 amino acids. Trimming removed 7 bases at V and 0 bases at J, with 7 bases between. In germline, CDR1 is GTSNPN, CDR2 SVGIG (reference sequence). For the CDR3, the DNA is TGTGCCTACGACCGCTCCTACAATGAGCAGTTCTTC. Translated: CAYDRSYNEQFF.

J is TRBJ2-1 and V is TRBV5-6, with a possible D match to TRBD1 (5 bases). The CDR3 contains 15 residues. V lost 1 base, J lost 3 bases, and 11 bases lay in between. Germline V gives CDR1 SGHDT, CDR2 YYEEEE. This chain's CDR3 is CASSLLSRDYNEQFF. CDR3 sequence (DNA): TGTGCCAGCAGCTTGCTGAGCAGGGACTACAATGAGCAGTTCTTC.

A few counts support this clonotype. The chain is built from TRBV7-8 and TRBJ1-1; 7 bases fit TRBD1. After removal of 1 base from V and 0 bases from J, the junction contained 2 bases not matched to a gene. The CDR3 runs to 15 residues. Germline CDR1 SGHVS, CDR2 FQNEAQ. This CDR3 is CASSLVDRLNTEAFF. The DNA of the CDR3 is TGTGCCAGCAGCTTAGTGGACAGGTTGAACACTGAAGCTTTCTTT.

This clonotype was seen ten or more times. The chain links TRBV11-2 to TRBJ1-2, with D maybe TRBD1 (5 bases). CDR1 and CDR2 (germline): SGHAT, FQNNGV. Trimming stripped 5 bases from V and 8 bases from J, with 15 bases between. The CDR3 covers 13 residues. The CDR3 sequence is CASSPGSGRGYTF. CDR3 DNA sequence: TGTGCCAGCAGCCCGGGGTCGGGGCGAGGCTACACCTTC. The variable domain in full, completed from reference TRBV11-2 and TRBJ1-2, reads EAGVAQSPRYKIIEKRQSVAFWCNPISGHATLYWYQQILGQGPKLLIQFQNNGVVDDSQLPKDRFSAERLKGVDSTLKIQPAKLEDSAVYLCASSPGSGRGYTFGSGTRLTVV.

The chain recombines TRBV6-2 or TRBV6-3 with TRBJ1-2; no reliable D call. CDR3 length equals 16 residues. Trimming cost V 6 bases and J 5 bases, with 22 bases left between them. Germline CDR1 is MNHEY and CDR2 is SVGEGT. The CDR3 sequence is CASSPHDIPLDYGYTF. The CDR3 coding sequence is TGTGCCAGCAGCCCACACGACATCCCTTTGGATTATGGCTACACCTTC.

In the case of this clonotype: A much bigger clone sits one base away, suggesting this may be a read error. The rearrangement links TRBV7-2 to TRBJ1-4; 8 bases align to TRBD1. Germline loops: CDR1 SGHTA, CDR2 FQGNSA. The CDR3 runs to 14 residues. CDR3 sequence: CVSTLDRVGEKLFF. The CDR3 DNA reads as TGTGTCAGCACCCTGGACAGGGTTGGGGAAAAACTGTTTTTT.

V usage is TRBV12-3 or TRBV12-4 and J usage is TRBJ1-5, with D perhaps matching TRBD1 (5 bases). V gave up 6 bases and J gave up 6 bases, with 15 bases separating them. This CDR3 has 14 residues. In DNA, the CDR3 is TGTGCCAGCAGATCAGACAGTTCGGGTCAGCCCCAGCATTTT. It encodes CASRSDSSGQPQHF.

This clonotype was seen repeatedly, ten times or more. The CDR3 protein is CASSYRQGTYNEQFF. Written as DNA, the CDR3 is TGTGCCAGCAGCTATAGACAGGGCACCTACAATGAGCAGTTCTTC. This chain joins TRBV7-3 and TRBJ2-1; the match to TRBD1 covers 7 bases. This CDR3 comprises 15 residues. V was pared by 4 bases and J by 2 bases, with 5 bases of the junction left unmatched. Germline CDR1 SGHTA, CDR2 FQGTGA.

The chain links TRBV4-2 to TRBJ2-2; 10 bases are shared with TRBD1. CDR1 is LGHNA and CDR2 is YNFKEQ in the germline V gene. The ends lost 1 base at V and 6 bases at J; junction bases unmatched: 11. CDR3 size: 18 residues. This CDR3 is CASSQAGKDRGWAGELFF. Here the CDR3 DNA reads TGTGCCAGCAGCCAAGCCGGGAAGGACAGGGGGTGGGCCGGGGAGCTGTTTTTT.

This clonotype was picked up a small number of times. V usage is TRBV7-2 and J usage is TRBJ1-2; D uncertain. From germline, CDR1 is SGHTA and CDR2 FQGNSA. The V and J ends lost 5 bases and 6 bases respectively, with 7 bases between them. There are 11 residues in the CDR3. CDR3 loop: CASSRMNGYTF. The CDR3 nucleotides are TGTGCCAGCAGCCGAATGAATGGCTACACCTTC.

The chain recombines TRBV19 with TRBJ2-3, with D possibly TRBD1 on 5 matching bases. V was pared by 5 bases and J by 8 bases, with 11 bases between. Germline V gives CDR1 LNHDA, CDR2 SQIVND (reference sequence). The CDR3 consists of 12 residues. The CDR3 sequence: CASSADSGTQYF. CDR3 DNA sequence: TGTGCCAGTAGTGCAGACAGTGGTACGCAGTATTTT.

The V gene is TRBV15, the J gene TRBJ2-7; tentative D call: TRBD1 (6 bases). CDR3 size: 15 residues. V was pared by 0 bases and J by 5 bases, with 14 bases between. In germline, CDR1 is LNHNV, CDR2 YYDKDF (reference sequence). The CDR3 region has the DNA TGTGCCACCAGCAGAGATCTCGGACAGCATAACGAGCAGTACTTC. It encodes CATSRDLGQHNEQYF.

This clonotype was detected only a few times. The V call is TRBV7-9, the J call TRBJ1-3, with D unclear. CDR1 and CDR2 (germline): SEHNR, FQNEAQ (reference sequence). This CDR3 spans 15 amino acids. The ends were cut back, 3 bases at V and 0 bases at J, with 9 bases in the middle. The CDR3 nucleotides are TGTGCCAGCAGCTTGCGGGCCGGCTCTGGAAACACCATATATTTT. Translated, it gives CASSLRAGSGNTIYF.

The rearrangement links TRBV20-1 to TRBJ1-5; D is undetermined. V was trimmed by 3 bases and J by 4 bases, leaving 7 bases between them. This CDR3 comprises 12 residues. Germline lookup yields CDR1 DFQATT and CDR2 SNEGSKA (reference sequence). This CDR3 is CSASLLNQPQHF. Here the CDR3 DNA reads TGCAGTGCTAGCCTCTTAAATCAGCCCCAGCATTTT.

V and J are TRBV11-1 and TRBJ1-1; D is possibly TRBD1 (6 bases). This CDR3 contains 15 residues. CDR1 is SGHAT, CDR2 FQDESV, per germline (reference sequence). With 3 bases removed from V and 0 bases from J, the gap between germline ends came to 11 bases. The CDR3 reads CASSFPRTVNTEAFF. As DNA, the CDR3 is TGTGCCAGCAGCTTCCCACGGACAGTGAACACTGAAGCTTTCTTT.

This clonotype was detected many times. The J gene is TRBJ2-5, the V gene TRBV11-3; TRBD2 matches 12 bases. Germline-derived CDR1 and CDR2 are SGHNT and YENEEA. V was pared by 5 bases and J by 4 bases, with 2 bases of the junction left unmatched. The CDR3 covers 14 residues. As DNA, the CDR3 is TGTGCCAGCAGCCCGGGACTAGCGGGAGAGACCCAGTACTTC. This codes for CASSPGLAGETQYF.